This TCR beta chain comes out of a study of shared clonotypes between healthy human individuals. Study-level points and caveats: Sharing of clonotypes among donors was expected to vary with sequencing depth.

Each subset's genomic DNA was split evenly across several immunoSEQ plates. Measured with immunoSEQ multiplex PCR; TCRdb has only the in-frame clones, and not every one. The sample comprises roughly 490,000 clones, 76% of which are singletons, and approximately 12% rests with the top ten. The V gene's germline CDR1 is MDHEN and CDR2 SYDVKM. V lost 3 bases, J lost 2 bases, and 4 bases stayed unmatched. This CDR3 has 16 residues. On this clone: Its cognate antigen is unknown.

The clonotype originates from a woman between 40 and 55 years old in good health. Some clones in this sample may be carry-over from other donors' samples. The V gene is TRBV28, the J gene TRBJ2-3, with 11 bases aligning to TRBD2. Material: PBMCs. CDR3 bases: TGTGCCAGCAGTTTTGAACTAGCGGGAGACACAGATACGCAGTATTTT. Residues: CASSFELAGDTDTQYF.